This is a list of T cell receptor beta chains from one sample in a study of blood T cell repertoires in COVID-19. Data came from immunoSEQ multiplex PCR; TCRdb stores just in-frame clones and leaves some out. The sample holds about half a million clones, roughly 87% seen once. The sequencing input was peripheral blood. These receptors originate from a young man with COVID-19, enrolled during active disease. The CDR3 runs from the conserved cysteine through the conserved F or W. Fields, in order: clone size, V gene, D gene, J gene, CDR3 DNA, CDR3 protein. The D gene is left open where the match is weak. The size entry is marked missing in some rows and otherwise reads once, few, many or a size class.

size: -
V: TRBV2
D: -
J: TRBJ1-3
DNA: TGTGCCAGCAGGCTCACAGGTCGAGGAAACACCATATATTTT
CDR3: CASRLTGRGNTIYF

size: -
V: TRBV9
D: TRBD2
J: TRBJ2-5
DNA: TGTGCCAGCAGCGTGTCGCTAGCGGGGGTTGAGACCCAGTACTTC
CDR3: CASSVSLAGVETQYF

size: -
V: TRBV10-2
D: -
J: TRBJ2-3
DNA: TGCGCCAGCAGTGAGAGATTAGGGGGGGCCCGGACCACAGATACGCAGTATTTT
CDR3: CASSERLGGARTTDTQYF

size: -
V: TRBV5-1
D: -
J: TRBJ2-2
DNA: TGCGCCAGCAGGGAGAGTGGCATAAACACCGGGGAGCTGTTTTTT
CDR3: CASRESGINTGELFF

size: -
V: TRBV5-4
D: TRBD1
J: TRBJ2-7
DNA: TGTGCCAGCAGCGTATGGGGACAGGCCTACGAGCAGTACTTC
CDR3: CASSVWGQAYEQYF

size: -
V: TRBV7-9
D: TRBD1
J: TRBJ1-2
DNA: TGTGCCAGCAGCTTAGGGGGGACAGGGCGGTATGGCTACACCTTC
CDR3: CASSLGGTGRYGYTF

size: -
V: TRBV2
D: -
J: TRBJ2-1
DNA: TGTGCCAGCACGTCTAGCGAATACAATGAGCAGTTCTTC
CDR3: CASTSSEYNEQFF

size: -
V: TRBV5-5
D: -
J: TRBJ2-2
DNA: TGTGCCAGCAGCTCCGGGACTTCTAACACCGGGGAGCTGTTTTTT
CDR3: CASSSGTSNTGELFF

size: -
V: TRBV11-2
D: TRBD2
J: TRBJ2-1
DNA: TGTGCCAGCAGGACCCTAGCGGGAGGGCGCTCCTACAATGAGCAGTTCTTC
CDR3: CASRTLAGGRSYNEQFF

size: few
V: TRBV7-9
D: -
J: TRBJ2-7
DNA: TGTGCCAGCAGGCGCCTCTCAGGGAACTACGAGCAGTACTTC
CDR3: CASRRLSGNYEQYF

size: -
V: TRBV7-9
D: -
J: TRBJ2-2
DNA: TGTGCCAGCAGCTTCGGCAGGGCCTCGAACACCGGGGAGCTGTTTTTT
CDR3: CASSFGRASNTGELFF

size: -
V: TRBV29-1
D: TRBD1
J: TRBJ1-1
DNA: TGCAGCGTTGATAAGGGGACAGAAGCTGAAGCTTTCTTT
CDR3: CSVDKGTEAEAFF

size: -
V: TRBV29-1
D: TRBD2
J: TRBJ2-1
DNA: TGCAGCGGGCTTGAGCGGGAGTGGAGCAATGAGCAGTTCTTC
CDR3: CSGLEREWSNEQFF

size: -
V: TRBV19
D: -
J: TRBJ2-1
DNA: TGTGCCAGTGGACCCGGGGGGCGGAGCTCCTACAATGAGCAGTTCTTC
CDR3: CASGPGGRSSYNEQFF

size: -
V: TRBV19
D: -
J: TRBJ2-7
DNA: TGTGCCAGTAGTATAAAGGGGTCGAGCTCCTACGAGCAGTACTTC
CDR3: CASSIKGSSSYEQYF

size: -
V: TRBV5-1
D: TRBD2
J: TRBJ2-5
DNA: TGCGCCAGCAGCCCTGGGACTAGCGGGAGTGAGACCCAGTACTTC
CDR3: CASSPGTSGSETQYF

size: -
V: TRBV25-1
D: -
J: TRBJ2-7
DNA: TGTGCCAGCGGTTTCAGTCCCTACGAGCAGTACTTC
CDR3: CASGFSPYEQYF

size: -
V: TRBV6-1
D: TRBD1
J: TRBJ2-5
DNA: TGTGCCAGCAGTGAAAACCCGGGACAGAAAGAGACCCAGTACTTC
CDR3: CASSENPGQKETQYF

size: -
V: TRBV3-1/TRBV3-2
D: TRBD2
J: TRBJ2-5
DNA: TGTGCCAGCAGCCAAGATATAAGACTAGCGGGAGGGGAGACCCAGTACTTC
CDR3: CASSQDIRLAGGETQYF

size: once
V: TRBV2
D: -
J: TRBJ1-1
DNA: TGTGCCAGCAGTGAAGATCGGATCTTGGCAGGTCGTGACACTGAAGCTTTCTTT
CDR3: CASSEDRILAGRDTEAFF

size: few
V: TRBV7-9
D: TRBD2
J: TRBJ2-3
DNA: TGTGCCAGCAGCTATCTTGGACTAGCGGATCTGTTGGATACGCAGTATTTT
CDR3: CASSYLGLADLLDTQYF

size: -
V: TRBV18
D: -
J: TRBJ2-5
DNA: TGTGCCAGCTCACCCCTAGAGTCGAACCAAGAGACCCAGTACTTC
CDR3: CASSPLESNQETQYF

size: -
V: TRBV18
D: TRBD1
J: TRBJ1-3
DNA: TGTGCCAGCTCACCACCGATGGGACAGGGGAACGCTGGAAACACCATATATTTT
CDR3: CASSPPMGQGNAGNTIYF

size: -
V: TRBV11-2
D: -
J: TRBJ2-7
DNA: TGTGCCAGCAGCTTAGGTTGGGGGCTTTCCTACGAGCAGTACTTC
CDR3: CASSLGWGLSYEQYF